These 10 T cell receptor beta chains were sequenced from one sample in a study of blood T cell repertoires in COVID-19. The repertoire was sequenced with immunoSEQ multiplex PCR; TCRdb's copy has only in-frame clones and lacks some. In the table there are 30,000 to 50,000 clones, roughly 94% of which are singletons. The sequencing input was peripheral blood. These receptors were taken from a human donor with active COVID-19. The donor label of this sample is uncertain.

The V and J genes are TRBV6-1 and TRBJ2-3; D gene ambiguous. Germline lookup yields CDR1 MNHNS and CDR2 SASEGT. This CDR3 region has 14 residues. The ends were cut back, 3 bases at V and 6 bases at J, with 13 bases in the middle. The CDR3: CASSERQPPDTQYF. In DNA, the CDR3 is TGTGCCAGCAGTGAGCGGCAGCCCCCGGATACGCAGTATTTT.

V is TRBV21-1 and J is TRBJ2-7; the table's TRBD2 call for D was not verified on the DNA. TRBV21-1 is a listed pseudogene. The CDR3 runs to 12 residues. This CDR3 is CASIGFSYEQYF. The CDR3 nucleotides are TGTGCCAGCATCGGGTTCTCCTACGAGCAGTACTTC.

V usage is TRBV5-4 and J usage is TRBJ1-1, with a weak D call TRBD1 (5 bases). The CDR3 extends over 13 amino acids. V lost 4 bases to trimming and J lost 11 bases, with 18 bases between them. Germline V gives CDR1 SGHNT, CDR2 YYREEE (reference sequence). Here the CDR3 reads CASSGGSGGLAFF. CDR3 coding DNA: TGTGCCAGCAGCGGGGGGTCGGGCGGGCTCGCTTTCTTT.

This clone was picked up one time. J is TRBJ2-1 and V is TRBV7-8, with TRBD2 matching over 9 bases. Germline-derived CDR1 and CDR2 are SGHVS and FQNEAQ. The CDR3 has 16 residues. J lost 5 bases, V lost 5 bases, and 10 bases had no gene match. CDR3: CASSRPRSSGNNEQFF. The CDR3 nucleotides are TGTGCCAGCAGCCGGCCCCGGTCTAGCGGGAACAATGAGCAGTTCTTC.

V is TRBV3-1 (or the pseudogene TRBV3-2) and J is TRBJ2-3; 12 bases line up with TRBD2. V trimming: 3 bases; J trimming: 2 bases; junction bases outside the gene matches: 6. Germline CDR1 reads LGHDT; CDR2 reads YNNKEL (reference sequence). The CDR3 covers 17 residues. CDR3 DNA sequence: TGTGCCAGCAGCCAGGGGCTAGCGGGGGGGTACACAGATACGCAGTATTTT. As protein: CASSQGLAGGYTDTQYF.

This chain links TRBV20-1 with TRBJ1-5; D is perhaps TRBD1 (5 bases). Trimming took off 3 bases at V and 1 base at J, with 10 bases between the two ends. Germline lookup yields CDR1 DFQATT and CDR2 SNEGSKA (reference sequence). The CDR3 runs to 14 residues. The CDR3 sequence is CSASRGGSNQPQHF. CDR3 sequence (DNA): TGCAGTGCTAGTAGGGGAGGGAGCAATCAGCCCCAGCATTTT.

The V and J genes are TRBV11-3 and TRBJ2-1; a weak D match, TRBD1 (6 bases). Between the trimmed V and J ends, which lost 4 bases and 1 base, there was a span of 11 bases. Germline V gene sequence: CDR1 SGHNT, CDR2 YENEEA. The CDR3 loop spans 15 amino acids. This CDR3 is CASSYRQASYNEQFF. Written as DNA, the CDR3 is TGTGCCAGCAGCTACAGACAGGCATCCTACAATGAGCAGTTCTTC.

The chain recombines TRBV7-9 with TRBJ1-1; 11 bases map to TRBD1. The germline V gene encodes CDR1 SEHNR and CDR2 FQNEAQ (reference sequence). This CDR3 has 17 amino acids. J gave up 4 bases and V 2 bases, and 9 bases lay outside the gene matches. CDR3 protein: CASSLSPVGTGGTEAFF. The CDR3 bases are TGTGCCAGCAGCTTATCCCCTGTAGGGACAGGGGGCACTGAAGCTTTCTTT.

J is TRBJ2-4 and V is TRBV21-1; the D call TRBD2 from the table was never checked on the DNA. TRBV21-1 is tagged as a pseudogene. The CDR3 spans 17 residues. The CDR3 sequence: CASSKGRRQIAKNIQYF. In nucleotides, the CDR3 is TGTGCCAGCAGCAAAGGGAGGAGACAAATAGCCAAAAACATTCAGTACTTC.

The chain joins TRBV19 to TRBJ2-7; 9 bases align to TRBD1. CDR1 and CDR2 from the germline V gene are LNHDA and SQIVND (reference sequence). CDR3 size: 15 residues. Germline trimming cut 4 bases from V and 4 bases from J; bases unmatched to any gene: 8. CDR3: CASSSRDRARYEQYF. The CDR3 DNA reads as TGTGCCAGTAGTAGCCGGGACAGGGCCAGATACGAGCAGTACTTC.